Below, one T cell receptor (beta chain) is given with its context. Its antigen is not identified. Sequencing relied on immunoSEQ assay v3.0, run at survey level. Researchers set sequencing to target about 35,000-55,000 T-cell genomes per sample. Assay used: immunoSEQ multiplex PCR; TCRdb lists only in-frame clones, some missing. The data show some 28,000 clones, with nearly 95% seen just once and under 8.5% held by the top ten. This specimen comes from a study of long-term antiretroviral therapy in people with HIV. Study-wide context: It was about a decade after the earliest samples that the 2015 immediate-ART recommendation appeared. Study-level results: Across all time points, the repertoire was dominated by clones that expanded before ART. HIV repertoires covered narrower CDR3 length ranges than controls did.

Germline CDR1 is SGHTA and CDR2 is FQGNSA. The V end was cut by 1 base, the J end by 5 bases, with 15 bases between. The length of the CDR3 is 15 residues. This material consisted of unsorted PBMCs, taken 6 to 6.5 years after starting antiretroviral therapy. The TCR was taken from a man aged 25-45 years with HIV. The J gene is TRBJ2-7, the V gene TRBV7-2, with a tentative D call TRBD2 (6 bases). CDR3 sequence (DNA): TGTGCCAGCAGCTTAGTAGCTAGCGCGAAGGACGAGCAGTACTTC. Translating it yields CASSLVASAKDEQYF.